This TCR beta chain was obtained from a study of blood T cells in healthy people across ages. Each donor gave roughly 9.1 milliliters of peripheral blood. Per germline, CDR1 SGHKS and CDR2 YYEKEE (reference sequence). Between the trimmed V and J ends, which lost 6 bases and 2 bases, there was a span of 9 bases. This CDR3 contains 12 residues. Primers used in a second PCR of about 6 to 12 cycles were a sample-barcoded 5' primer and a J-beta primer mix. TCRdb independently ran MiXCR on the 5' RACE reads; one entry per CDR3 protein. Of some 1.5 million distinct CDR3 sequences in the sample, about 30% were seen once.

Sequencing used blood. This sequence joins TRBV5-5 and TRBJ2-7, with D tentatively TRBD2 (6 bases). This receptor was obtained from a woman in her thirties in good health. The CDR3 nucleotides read TGTGCCAGCACCTCGGGGGCCTACGAGCAGTACTTC. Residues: CASTSGAYEQYF.